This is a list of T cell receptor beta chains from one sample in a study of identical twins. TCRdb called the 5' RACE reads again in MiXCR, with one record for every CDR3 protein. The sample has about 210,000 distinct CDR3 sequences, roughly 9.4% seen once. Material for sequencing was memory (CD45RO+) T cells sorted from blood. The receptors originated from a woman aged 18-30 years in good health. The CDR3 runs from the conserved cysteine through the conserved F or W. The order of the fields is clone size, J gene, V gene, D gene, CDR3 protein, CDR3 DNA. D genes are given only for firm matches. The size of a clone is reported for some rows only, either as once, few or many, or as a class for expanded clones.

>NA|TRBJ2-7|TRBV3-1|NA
CASSQGRSAYEQYF
TGTGCCAGCAGCCAAGGACGGAGTGCCTACGAGCAGTACTTC
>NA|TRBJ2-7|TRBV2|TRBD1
CAIQGQGALAHYEQYF
TGTGCCATCCAGGGACAGGGGGCACTGGCTCACTACGAGCAGTACTTC
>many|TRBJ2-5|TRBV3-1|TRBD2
CASSQVRGGETQYF
TGTGCCAGCAGCCAAGTACGGGGGGGAGAGACCCAGTACTTC
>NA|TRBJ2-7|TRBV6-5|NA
CASSYSIQVGEQYF
TGTGCCAGCAGTTACTCGATCCAGGTTGGTGAGCAGTACTTC
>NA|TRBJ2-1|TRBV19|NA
CASSFSLDKKFF
TGTGCCAGTAGTTTTTCCTTGGACAAAAAGTTCTTC
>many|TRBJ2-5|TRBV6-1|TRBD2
CASNGGGYGETQYF
TGTGCCAGCAATGGGGGGGGTTACGGGGAGACCCAGTACTTC
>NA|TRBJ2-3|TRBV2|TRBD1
CASSYGTAFGTDTQYF
TGTGCCAGCAGTTACGGGACAGCTTTTGGCACAGATACGCAGTATTTT
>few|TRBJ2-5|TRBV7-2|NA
CASSLISGYTQETQYF
TGTGCCAGCAGCTTAATATCAGGGTATACTCAAGAGACCCAGTACTTC
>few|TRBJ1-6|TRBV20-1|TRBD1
CSAPKGTGNSPLHF
TGCAGTGCTCCTAAGGGGACAGGGAATTCACCCCTCCACTTT
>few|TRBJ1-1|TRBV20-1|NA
CSARLGLGTEAFF
TGCAGTGCTAGATTGGGATTGGGCACTGAAGCTTTCTTT
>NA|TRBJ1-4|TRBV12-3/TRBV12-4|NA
CASSSGTLDEKLFF
TGTGCCAGCAGTTCCGGGACACTTGATGAAAAACTGTTTTTT
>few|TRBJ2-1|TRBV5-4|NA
CASSPFPMGGGSNEQFF
TGTGCCAGCAGCCCTTTCCCCATGGGGGGCGGGTCGAATGAGCAGTTCTTC
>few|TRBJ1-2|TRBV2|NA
CASSGDTNYGYTF
TGTGCCAGCAGTGGGGATACTAACTATGGCTACACCTTC
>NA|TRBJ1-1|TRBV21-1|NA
CASNKERGQGPSNTEAFF
TGTGCCAGCAACAAAGAGAGAGGACAGGGACCATCGAACACTGAAGCTTTCTTT
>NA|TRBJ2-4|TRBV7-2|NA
CASSLVRTVAKNIQYF
TGTGCCAGCAGCTTAGTTCGGACAGTAGCCAAAAACATTCAGTACTTC
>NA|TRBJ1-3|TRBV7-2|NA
CASSLVLQGAHTIYF
TGTGCCAGCAGCTTAGTTCTCCAGGGCGCCCACACCATATATTTT
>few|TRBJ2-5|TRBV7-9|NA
CASSLLTGEEETQYF
TGTGCCAGCAGCTTATTAACAGGGGAGGAGGAGACCCAGTACTTC
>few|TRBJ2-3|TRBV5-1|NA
CASSTLADTQYF
TGCGCCAGCAGCACCTTAGCCGATACGCAGTATTTT
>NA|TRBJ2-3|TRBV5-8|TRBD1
CASNPAETGITDTQYF
TGTGCCAGCAACCCCGCCGAGACAGGGATCACAGATACGCAGTATTTT
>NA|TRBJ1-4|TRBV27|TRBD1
CASSRTGYEGKLFF
TGTGCCAGCAGCCGGACAGGGTATGAGGGAAAACTGTTTTTT
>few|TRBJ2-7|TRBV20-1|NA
CSARREQGSYEQYF
TGCAGTGCTAGAAGGGAACAGGGCTCCTACGAGCAGTACTTC
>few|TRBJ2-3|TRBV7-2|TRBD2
CASSLRREEGTQYF
TGTGCCAGCAGCTTACGGCGGGAGGAGGGGACGCAGTATTTT
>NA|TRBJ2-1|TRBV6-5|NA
CASSLGVDEQFF
TGTGCCAGCAGTTTGGGGGTCGATGAGCAGTTCTTC
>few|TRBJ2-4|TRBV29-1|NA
CSVVVAGKDIQYF
TGCAGCGTTGTGGTGGCAGGGAAAGACATTCAGTACTTC
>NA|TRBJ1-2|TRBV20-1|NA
CSAFPPAGGGYTF
TGCAGTGCCTTCCCCCCGGCGGGGGGCGGCTACACCTTC
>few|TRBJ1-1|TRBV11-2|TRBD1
CASSFPQGAVAAFF
TGTGCCAGCAGCTTCCCACAGGGGGCAGTTGCAGCTTTCTTT
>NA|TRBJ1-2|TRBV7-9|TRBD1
CASTLGQGDGYTF
TGTGCCAGCACTCTCGGACAGGGTGATGGCTACACCTTC
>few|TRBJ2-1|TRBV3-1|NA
CASSPSRGEQFF
TGTGCCAGCAGCCCCAGTAGGGGCGAGCAGTTCTTC
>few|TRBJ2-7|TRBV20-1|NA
CSARSQTGAPQYF
TGCAGTGCTAGATCCCAGACGGGCGCGCCTCAGTACTTC